These T cell receptor beta chains were read from a single sample in a study of identical twins. TCRdb called the 5' RACE reads again in MiXCR, with one record for every CDR3 protein. The sample lists about 290,000 distinct CDR3 sequences; roughly 9% were seen once. A further study also used this sample, focusing on yellow fever vaccine responses in identical twins.

Source material: CD8+ T cells sorted from blood. Receptors were obtained from a woman aged 18-29 years in good health. The CDR3 runs from the conserved cysteine through the conserved F or W. The D gene is left open where the match is weak. Clone size is not always given. Where it is, it says once, few, many or a class for expanded clones.

d_call j_call v_call clone_size cdr3_aa cdr3_nt
NA TRBJ2-3 TRBV20-1 many CSARGGDYTSTDTQYF TGCAGTGCTAGAGGGGGCGACTATACTAGCACAGATACGCAGTATTTT
NA TRBJ1-3 TRBV3-1 many CASSQDRGFGNTIYF TGTGCCAGCAGCCAAGATCGGGGGTTTGGAAACACCATATATTTT
NA TRBJ2-5 TRBV4-3 many CASVGAQGRPGETQYF TGCGCCAGCGTAGGCGCTCAGGGTCGTCCGGGAGAGACCCAGTACTTC
TRBD2 TRBJ2-1 TRBV29-1 many CSVTFGLAGGVYNEQFF TGCAGCGTTACGTTTGGGCTAGCGGGAGGCGTATACAATGAGCAGTTCTTC
TRBD2 TRBJ2-1 TRBV6-2/TRBV6-3 NA CASSYSTTSGSILGEQFF TGTGCCAGCAGTTACTCGACGACTAGCGGGAGTATTTTGGGTGAGCAGTTCTTC
TRBD1 TRBJ2-7 TRBV27 many CASSLVRDRDYEQYF TGTGCCAGCAGTTTAGTAAGGGACAGGGATTACGAGCAGTACTTC
TRBD1 TRBJ1-2 TRBV5-6 few CASSPGQGARGYTF TGTGCCAGCAGCCCTGGACAGGGGGCCAGGGGCTACACCTTC
TRBD2 TRBJ2-3 TRBV24-1 many CATSDLNPPGLAGHWDTQYF TGTGCCACCAGTGATTTGAACCCTCCGGGACTAGCGGGACATTGGGATACGCAGTATTTT
NA TRBJ2-7 TRBV29-1 NA CSVDDPLGDEQYF TGCAGCGTTGATGACCCTTTGGGCGACGAGCAGTACTTC
TRBD2 TRBJ2-1 TRBV10-3 NA CAIRGTSGGLYNEQFF TGTGCCATCAGGGGGACTAGCGGGGGCCTCTACAATGAGCAGTTCTTC
NA TRBJ2-1 TRBV7-9 NA CASSTQLGLAGYEQFF TGTGCCAGCAGCACCCAACTTGGGCTAGCCGGGTATGAGCAGTTCTTC
NA TRBJ1-5 TRBV27 many CASSSRDSNQPQHF TGTGCCAGCAGTTCCCGGGACAGCAATCAGCCCCAGCATTTT
NA TRBJ2-5 TRBV19 NA CASSMIGETQYF TGTGCCAGTAGTATGATTGGGGAGACCCAGTACTTC
NA TRBJ2-1 TRBV30 NA CAWSVGAAYNEQFF TGTGCCTGGAGTGTCGGGGCCGCCTACAATGAGCAGTTCTTC
NA TRBJ2-1 TRBV5-1 many CASVASAPYNEQFF TGCGCCAGCGTTGCTAGCGCACCCTACAATGAGCAGTTCTTC
NA TRBJ2-7 TRBV20-1 NA CSAREQGIFYEQYF TGCAGTGCTAGGGAACAGGGAATTTTCTACGAGCAGTACTTC
TRBD2 TRBJ2-1 TRBV9 many CASSVVSGSTDEQFF TGTGCCAGCAGCGTAGTTAGCGGGAGTACCGATGAGCAGTTCTTC
NA TRBJ1-3 TRBV18 few CASSPRELSSGNTIYF TGTGCCAGCTCACCACGGGAACTGAGCTCTGGAAACACCATATATTTT
NA TRBJ1-5 TRBV21-1 NA CASSGRGARQPQHF TGTGCCAGCAGCGGTAGAGGGGCGCGTCAGCCCCAGCATTTT
TRBD1 TRBJ2-7 TRBV3-1 NA CASSVDRETYEQYF TGTGCCAGCAGCGTCGACAGGGAAACCTACGAGCAGTACTTC
NA TRBJ2-1 TRBV25-1 many CASSVGGFSYNEQFF TGTGCCAGCAGTGTGGGGGGCTTCTCCTACAATGAGCAGTTCTTC
TRBD1 TRBJ1-2 TRBV28 few CASTPGQGHGYTF TGTGCCAGCACCCCCGGACAGGGGCATGGCTACACCTTC
NA TRBJ1-2 TRBV6-5 NA CASSYQGQMAYGYTF TGTGCCAGCAGTTATCAGGGACAAATGGCCTATGGCTACACCTTC
TRBD2 TRBJ2-1 TRBV11-2 NA CASSLAASGPYNEQFF TGTGCCAGCAGCTTAGCTGCTAGCGGTCCCTACAATGAGCAGTTCTTC
NA TRBJ2-1 TRBV11-2 NA CASSLLLTAHGYEQFF TGTGCCAGCAGCTTATTGTTAACTGCCCATGGGTATGAGCAGTTCTTC
NA TRBJ2-7 TRBV6-1 many CASSDIGTRPYEQYF TGTGCCAGCAGTGATATCGGGACCAGACCCTACGAGCAGTACTTC
NA TRBJ1-1 TRBV5-1 few CASSLVFTVMNTEAFF TGCGCCAGCAGCTTGGTGTTTACAGTCATGAACACTGAAGCTTTCTTT